This TCR beta chain was recorded in a study of T-cell reconstitution after alpha-beta-depleted transplantation in children. The germline V gene has CDR1 MNHNS and CDR2 SASEGT. The germline V and J ends were trimmed by 6 bases and 4 bases, with 13 bases remaining between them. The CDR3 has 14 residues. Preparation of the TCRbeta library was carried out with unique molecular identifiers. TCRdb independently ran MiXCR on the PCR reads; one entry per CDR3 protein. The data contain fewer than 400,000 distinct CDR3 sequences, over 20% of them singletons. This material consisted of PBMCs, mostly from graft donor cells, taken 180 days after TCRalphabeta/CD19-depleted stem cell transplant. This chain joins TRBV6-1 and TRBJ1-3; D may be TRBD1 (6 bases). The receptor was derived from a male patient between 5 and 17 years old who had a stem cell transplant for acute lymphoblastic leukemia, so the T cells may come from the graft donor. The CDR3: CASSPGQLGNTIYF. CDR3 in DNA: TGTGCCAGCAGCCCCGGACAGCTCGGAAACACCATATATTTT.